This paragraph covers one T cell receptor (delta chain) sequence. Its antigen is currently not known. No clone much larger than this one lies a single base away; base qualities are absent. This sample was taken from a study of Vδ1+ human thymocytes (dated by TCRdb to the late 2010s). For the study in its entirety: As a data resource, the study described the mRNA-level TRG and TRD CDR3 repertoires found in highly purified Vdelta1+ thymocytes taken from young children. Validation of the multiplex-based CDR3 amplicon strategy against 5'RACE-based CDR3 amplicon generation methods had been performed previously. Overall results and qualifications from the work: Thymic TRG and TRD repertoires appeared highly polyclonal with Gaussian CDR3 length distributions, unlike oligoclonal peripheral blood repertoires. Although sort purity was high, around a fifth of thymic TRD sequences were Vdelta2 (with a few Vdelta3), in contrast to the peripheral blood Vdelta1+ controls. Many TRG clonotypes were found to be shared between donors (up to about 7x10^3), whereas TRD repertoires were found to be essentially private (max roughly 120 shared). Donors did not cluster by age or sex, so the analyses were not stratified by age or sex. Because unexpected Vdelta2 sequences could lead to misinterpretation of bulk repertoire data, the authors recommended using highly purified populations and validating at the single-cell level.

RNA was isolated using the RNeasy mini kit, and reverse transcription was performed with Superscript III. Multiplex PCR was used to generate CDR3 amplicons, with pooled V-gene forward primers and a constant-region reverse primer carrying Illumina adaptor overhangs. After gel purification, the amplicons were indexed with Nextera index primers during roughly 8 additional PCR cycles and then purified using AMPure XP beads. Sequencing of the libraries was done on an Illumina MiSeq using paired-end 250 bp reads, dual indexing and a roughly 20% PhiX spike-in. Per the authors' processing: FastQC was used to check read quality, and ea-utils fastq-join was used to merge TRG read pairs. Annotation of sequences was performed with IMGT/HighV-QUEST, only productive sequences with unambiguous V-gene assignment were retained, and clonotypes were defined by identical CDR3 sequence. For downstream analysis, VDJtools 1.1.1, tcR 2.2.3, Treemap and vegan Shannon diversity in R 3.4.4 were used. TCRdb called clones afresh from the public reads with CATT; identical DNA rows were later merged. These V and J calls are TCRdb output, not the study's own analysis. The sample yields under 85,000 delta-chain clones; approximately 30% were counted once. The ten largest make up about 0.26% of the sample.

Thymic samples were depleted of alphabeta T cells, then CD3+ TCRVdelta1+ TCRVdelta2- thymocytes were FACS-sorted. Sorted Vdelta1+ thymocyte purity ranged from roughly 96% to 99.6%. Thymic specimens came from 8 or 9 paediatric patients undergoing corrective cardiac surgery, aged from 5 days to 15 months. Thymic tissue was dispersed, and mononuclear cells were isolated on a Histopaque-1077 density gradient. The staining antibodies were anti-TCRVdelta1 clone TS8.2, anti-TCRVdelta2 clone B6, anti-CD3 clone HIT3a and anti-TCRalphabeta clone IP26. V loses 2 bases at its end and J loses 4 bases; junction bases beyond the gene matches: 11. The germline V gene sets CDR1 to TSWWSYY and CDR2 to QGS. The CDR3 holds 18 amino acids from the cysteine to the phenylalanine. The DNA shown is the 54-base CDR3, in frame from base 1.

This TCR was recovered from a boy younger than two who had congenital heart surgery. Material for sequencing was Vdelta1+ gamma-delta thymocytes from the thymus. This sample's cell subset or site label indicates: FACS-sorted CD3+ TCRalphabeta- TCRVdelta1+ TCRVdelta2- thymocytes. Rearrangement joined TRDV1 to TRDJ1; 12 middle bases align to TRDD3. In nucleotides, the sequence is TGTGCTCTTGGGGAAAGATTCCGTACTGGGGGATACAGCGATAAACTCATCTTT. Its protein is CALGERFRTGGYSDKLIF.